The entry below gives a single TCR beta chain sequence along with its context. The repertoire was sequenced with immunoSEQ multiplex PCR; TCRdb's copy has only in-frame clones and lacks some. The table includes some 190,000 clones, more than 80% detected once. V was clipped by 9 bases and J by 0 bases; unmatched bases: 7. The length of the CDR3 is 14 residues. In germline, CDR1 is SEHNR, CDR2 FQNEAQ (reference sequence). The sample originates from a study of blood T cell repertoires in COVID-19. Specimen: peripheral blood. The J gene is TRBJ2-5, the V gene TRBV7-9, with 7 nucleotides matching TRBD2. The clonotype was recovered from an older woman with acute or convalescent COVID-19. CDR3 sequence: CASRSGEYQETQYF. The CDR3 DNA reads TGTGCCAGTCGCAGCGGGGAGTACCAAGAGACCCAGTACTTC.